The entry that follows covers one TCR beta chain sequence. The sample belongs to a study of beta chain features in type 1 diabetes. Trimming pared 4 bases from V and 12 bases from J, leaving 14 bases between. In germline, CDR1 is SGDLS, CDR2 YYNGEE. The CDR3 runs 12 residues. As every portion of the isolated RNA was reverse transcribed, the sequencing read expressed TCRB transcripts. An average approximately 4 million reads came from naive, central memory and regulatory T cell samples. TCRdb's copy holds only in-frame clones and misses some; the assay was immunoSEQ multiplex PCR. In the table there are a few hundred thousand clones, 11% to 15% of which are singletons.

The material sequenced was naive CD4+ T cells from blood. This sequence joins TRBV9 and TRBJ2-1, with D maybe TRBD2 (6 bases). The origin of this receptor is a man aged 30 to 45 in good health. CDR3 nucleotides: TGTGCCAGCAGCTCCATTCCGGGAGCGCAGTTCTTC. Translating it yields CASSSIPGAQFF.